This T cell receptor (beta chain) was identified in a study of tumor and adjacent non-tumor tissue in lung cancer. Study details: Histology: about twelve adenocarcinoma, a couple of squamous cell carcinoma, 1 small cell lung cancer. Study outcomes and limitations: Tumor repertoires had a smaller top 100 clone share than normal lung. Compared with tumor, normal lung showed significantly lower TCR diversity.

A note on this clonotype: Its target is not known. A much larger clone differs by one base, so this may be a read error.

The CDR3 covers 12 residues. CDR1 and CDR2 (germline): SGHDT, YYEEEE. The library came from three nested PCR rounds adapted from ARM-PCR protocols. MiXCR was run by TCRdb on the multiplex PCR reads, yielding one entry per CDR3 protein. Counted here are 70,000 to 95,000 distinct CDR3 sequences, approximately 82% occurring once; the ten biggest clones make up under 50%. No cell sorting was done before RNA was extracted from the tissue. The normal lung tissue was taken more than 3 cm from the tumor edge. The TCR originated in an older man with non-small cell lung cancer. The chain links TRBV5-6 to TRBJ2-1; 8 nucleotides match TRBD1. What was sequenced was distant non-tumor lung tissue. CDR3 nucleotide sequence: TGTGTCAGCAGCTGGGGACAGGATGTGCAGTTCTTC. It encodes CVSSWGQDVQFF.